This T cell receptor (beta chain) stems from a study of T-cell memory formation after mild COVID-19. Study as a whole: Largely donor-specific sequence clusters came from two donors.

Overall study findings and caveats: Shrinking CD4+ clones resided mostly in CM and EM, and CD8+ ones in EMRA.

The table lists this clonotype with a few counts. Its antigen is not known. TCRdb used MiXCR to reprocess the 5' RACE reads, holding one entry per CDR3 protein. The data contain hundreds of thousands of distinct CDR3 sequences, more than 20% of them singletons. The source material was PBMCs or a T cell subset sorted from them (not recorded which). The receptor was isolated from a young man who had mild COVID-19 (a few samples of this study predate the infection). Cell type and time point are not known.

The CDR3 bases are TGCGCCAGCAGCCGGGAAGGCGGGGAGCTGTTTTTT. Translation gives CASSREGGELFF. The J gene is TRBJ2-2, the V gene TRBV4-3; D gene uncertain. The CDR3 covers 12 residues. The germline V and J ends were trimmed by 4 bases and 7 bases, with 7 bases remaining between them. CDR1 and CDR2 (germline): LGHNA, YSLEER.